This TCR beta chain stems from a study of blood T cell repertoires in COVID-19. Germline CDR1 and CDR2: SEHNR and FQNEAQ (reference sequence). This CDR3 region has 15 residues. Trimming took off 6 bases at V and 5 bases at J, with 19 bases between the two ends. The assay was immunoSEQ multiplex PCR, and TCRdb's table has in-frame clones only and misses some. The table lists some 270,000 clones, about 88% of them singletons. This clone was counted ten times or more. The source of this sequence is a woman between 45 and 60 years old who had been exposed to COVID-19. The sequenced sample consisted of PBMCs or T cells enriched from blood (not recorded which). V and J are TRBV7-9 and TRBJ1-1; D is possibly TRBD1 (6 bases). This CDR3 reads CASSEAQGRRTEAFF. The DNA of the CDR3 is TGTGCCAGCAGTGAGGCTCAGGGGCGTCGGACTGAAGCTTTCTTT.